One and the same sample provided the 17 T cell receptor beta chains below, sequenced in a study of blood T cell repertoires in COVID-19. Assay: immunoSEQ multiplex PCR; the TCRdb copy retains only in-frame clones and omits some. In the table there are under 25,000 clones, 73% of which are singletons. Sequenced: peripheral blood. Receptor source: a human donor in a cohort sampled during active or convalescent COVID-19.

This clone has only one observation. The chain uses TRBV29-1 and TRBJ2-1; 7 positions match TRBD2. V was clipped by 5 bases and J by 6 bases; unmatched bases: 13. Germline CDR1 reads SQVTM; CDR2 reads ANQGSEA. The CDR3 sequence is 15 residues long. The CDR3 loop reads CSVSPGLVSVNEQFF. The CDR3 region has the DNA TGCAGCGTTTCCCCAGGACTAGTTAGCGTCAATGAGCAGTTCTTC.

This clone was seen only once. The chain is built from TRBV29-1 and TRBJ2-3; TRBD2 matches 8 bases. The CDR3 has 14 amino acids. Germline CDR1 reads SQVTM; CDR2 reads ANQGSEA. J lost 2 bases, V lost 4 bases, and 5 bases had no gene match. CDR3 residues: CSVVQRENTDTQYF. CDR3 DNA sequence: TGCAGCGTTGTTCAGCGGGAGAACACAGATACGCAGTATTTT.

This clone was found a few times. The rearrangement joins TRBV2 to TRBJ1-5; no clear D. The ends were cut back, 2 bases at V and 0 bases at J, with 14 bases in the middle. CDR1 SNHLY and CDR2 FYNNEI come from the germline V gene. The CDR3 extends over 17 amino acids. Here the CDR3 reads CASSELSAAYSNQPQHF. The CDR3 DNA sequence: TGTGCCAGCAGTGAACTTTCGGCGGCATATAGCAATCAGCCCCAGCATTTT. The full variable domain, completed using reference TRBV2 and TRBJ1-5, is EPEVTQTPSHQVTQMGQEVILRCVPISNHLYFYWYRQILGQKVEFLVSFYNNEISEKSEIFDDQFSVERPDGSNFTLKIRSTKLEDSAMYFCASSELSAAYSNQPQHFGDGTRLSIL.

Only one count was recorded for this clone. The J gene is TRBJ1-3, the V gene TRBV19; D is undetermined. Germline loops: CDR1 LNHDA, CDR2 SQIVND (reference sequence). Trimming removed 7 bases from V and 0 bases from J, with 10 bases in between. The CDR3 totals 14 residues. In nucleotides, the CDR3 is TGTGCCAGTACCGTCACACACTCTGGAAACACCATATATTTT. This codes for CASTVTHSGNTIYF.

The gene calls are TRBV29-1 and TRBJ2-5; the match to TRBD1 covers 9 bases. The trim removed 6 bases at V and 7 bases at J, leaving 6 bases unmatched. Per the germline V gene, CDR1 is SQVTM and CDR2 is ANQGSEA. The CDR3 loop spans 12 amino acids. CDR3: CSVRTGEGTQYF. Written as DNA, the CDR3 is TGCAGCGTCCGGACAGGGGAAGGGACCCAGTACTTC. The variable domain in full, with the rest retrieved from reference TRBV29-1 and TRBJ2-5, is SAVISQKPSRDICQRGTSLTIQCQVDSQVTMMFWYRQQPGQSLTLIATANQGSEATYESGFVIDKFPISRPNLTFSTLTVSNMSPEDSSIYLCSVRTGEGTQYFGPGTRLLVL.

This clone was recorded a few times. The chain employs TRBV27 and TRBJ2-7; TRBD2 is a possible D gene (7 bases). This CDR3 has 15 residues. Germline values: CDR1 MNHEY, CDR2 SMNVEV (reference sequence). The V and J ends lost 11 bases and 0 bases respectively, with 20 bases between them. CDR3 bases: TGTGCCGCGAGGGGGGGCGGGAGTGGCTCCTACGAGCAGTACTTC. Protein: CAARGGGSGSYEQYF.

The chain links TRBV29-1 to TRBJ1-2; weak D call: TRBD1 (6 bases). This CDR3 has 15 residues. V was trimmed by 3 bases and J by 1 base, leaving 15 bases between them. The V gene's germline CDR1 is SQVTM and CDR2 ANQGSEA. CDR3 nucleotides: TGCAGCGTTGAGGGTGGCTTGGACAGTAACTATGGCTACACCTTC. This sequence encodes CSVEGGLDSNYGYTF.

The V and J genes are TRBV7-9 and TRBJ2-7; 7 bases are shared with TRBD1. Per the germline V gene, CDR1 is SEHNR and CDR2 is FQNEAQ (reference sequence). Trimming took 5 bases from V and 7 from J; bases not matched to a gene: 11. The CDR3 consists of 14 residues. The CDR3 spells CASSLSTGSGEQYF. CDR3 in DNA: TGTGCCAGCAGCCTCTCGACAGGGTCGGGAGAGCAGTACTTC.

This rearrangement joins TRBV5-1 to TRBJ1-6, with 8 bases aligning to TRBD1. V was pared by 1 base and J by 8 bases, with 5 bases of the junction left unmatched. CDR3 size: 15 residues. Per the germline V gene, CDR1 is SGHRS and CDR2 is YFSETQ. DNA of the CDR3: TGCGCCAGCAGCTTGCACGGGACAGGTGATTCACCCCTCCACTTT. It encodes CASSLHGTGDSPLHF. The full variable domain, with the rest looked up from reference TRBV5-1 and TRBJ1-6, is KAGVTQTPRYLIKTRGQQVTLSCSPISGHRSVSWYQQTPGQGLQFLFEYFSETQRNKGNFPGRFSGRQFSNSRSEMNVSTLELGDSALYLCASSLHGTGDSPLHFGNGTRLTVT.

The chain has TRBV7-2 and TRBJ2-5, with D possibly being TRBD1 (7 bases). This CDR3 spans 13 amino acids. Germline-derived CDR1 and CDR2 are SGHTA and FQGNSA. Deletions cut 8 bases from V and 4 bases from J, with 14 bases between. Written as DNA, the CDR3 is TGTGCCAGCCACAGGGGAGGAGTAGAGACCCAGTACTTC. Translated, it gives CASHRGGVETQYF.

The gene calls are TRBV18 and TRBJ1-2, with 7 bases lining up with TRBD1. J was trimmed by 8 bases and V by 3 bases; bases with no gene match: 15. Germline V CDR1 and CDR2: KGHSH, LQKENI. The CDR3 is made up of 16 amino acids. CDR3: CASSPYPGQLPEGYTF. CDR3 DNA sequence: TGTGCCAGCTCACCGTACCCGGGACAGCTGCCTGAGGGCTACACCTTC.

The sample holds a few counts of this clone. This chain links TRBV28 with TRBJ1-2; 8 bases fit TRBD1. The CDR3 extends over 13 amino acids. From germline, CDR1 is MDHEN and CDR2 SYDVKM. J was trimmed by 8 bases and V by 3 bases; bases with no gene match: 5. The CDR3 region has the DNA TGTGCCAGCAGTTTCCAGGGGGCGAGAGGCTACACCTTC. It translates to CASSFQGARGYTF.

V is TRBV7-2 and J is TRBJ1-2, with TRBD1 matching 10 bases. This CDR3 has 16 amino acids. Germline V gives CDR1 SGHTA, CDR2 FQGNSA. The V gene end was trimmed by 1 base and the J gene end by 7 bases; junction bases not matched to a gene: 9. The chain's CDR3 is CASSLDRGQGMVGYTF. Written as DNA, the CDR3 is TGTGCCAGCAGCTTAGACCGGGGACAGGGGATGGTTGGCTACACCTTC.

J is TRBJ2-7 and V is TRBV5-6, with D tentatively TRBD2 (6 bases). CDR3 length: 14 amino acids. Deletions cut 0 bases from V and 2 bases from J, with 9 bases between. CDR1 and CDR2 (germline): SGHDT, YYEEEE. The CDR3 DNA sequence: TGTGCCAGCAGCTTGGTGGGGACTCCCTACGAGCAGTACTTC. Residues: CASSLVGTPYEQYF. Full variable domain (outside the CDR3, taken from reference TRBV5-6 and TRBJ2-7): DAGVTQSPTHLIKTRGQQVTLRCSPKSGHDTVSWYQQALGQGPQFIFQYYEEEERQRGNFPDRFSGHQFPNYSSELNVNALLLGDSALYLCASSLVGTPYEQYFGPGTRLTVT.

V gene TRBV6-5 combines with J gene TRBJ1-1, with 8 bases aligning to TRBD1. V was pared by 2 bases and J by 1 base, with 3 bases of the junction left unmatched. Germline CDR1 reads MNHEY; CDR2 reads SVGAGI. The CDR3 is 15 amino acids. CDR3 coding DNA: TGTGCCAGCAGTTACGGAACAGGGGGGAACACTGAAGCTTTCTTT. Its protein product is CASSYGTGGNTEAFF.

The chain is built from TRBV7-9 and TRBJ1-2; 8 nucleotides agree with TRBD1. CDR1 and CDR2 from the germline V gene are SEHNR and FQNEAQ (reference sequence). J was trimmed by 3 bases and V by 4 bases; bases with no gene match: 13. This CDR3 spans 17 amino acids. The CDR3 sequence: CASSSSYAETGDYGYTF. CDR3 DNA sequence: TGTGCCAGCAGCTCCTCCTATGCCGAGACAGGGGACTATGGCTACACCTTC.

The chain joins TRBV3-1 (or the pseudogene TRBV3-2) to TRBJ2-7, with TRBD2 identical over 12 bases. With V trimmed by 3 bases and J by 8 bases, 5 bases remained unmatched. Per the germline V gene, CDR1 is LGHDT and CDR2 is YNNKEL (reference sequence). This CDR3 contains 14 residues. CDR3 protein: CASSHLAGGPKQYF. The CDR3 region has the DNA TGTGCCAGCAGCCATCTAGCGGGAGGGCCCAAGCAGTACTTC.